The 24 T cell receptor beta chains below were found in one sample sequenced in a study of CD8 T cells in Susac syndrome. RNA, at about 0.45 to 1 ug, was reverse transcribed with random hexamers. TCRdb independently ran MiXCR on the immunoSEQ multiplex PCR reads; one entry per CDR3 protein. Seen here are over 150,000 distinct CDR3 sequences, roughly 94% observed once, and the top ten hold 0.099%. What was sequenced was CD4+ T cells from PBMCs. These receptors all come from a human donor with Susac syndrome.

This chain joins TRBV3-1 and TRBJ2-3; TRBD2 agrees at 7 bases. The CDR3 spans 16 residues. V shed 1 base, J shed 6 bases, and the junction held 10 bases outside the gene matches. From germline, CDR1 is LGHDT and CDR2 YNNKEL (reference sequence). CDR3: CASSQGRRLAIDTQYF. DNA of the CDR3: TGTGCCAGCAGCCAAGGAAGGAGACTAGCAATTGATACGCAGTATTTT.

V is TRBV18 and J is TRBJ1-3, with D tentatively TRBD1 (5 bases). The CDR3 consists of 15 residues. V was trimmed by 5 bases and J by 4 bases, leaving 15 bases between them. The germline V gene has CDR1 KGHSH and CDR2 LQKENI. The CDR3 protein is CASSSSGTYGNTIYF. For the CDR3, the DNA is TGTGCCAGCTCATCATCCGGGACTTACGGAAACACCATATATTTT.

The V gene is TRBV14, the J gene TRBJ2-6, with a weak D call TRBD1 (6 bases). Germline V gives CDR1 SGHDN, CDR2 FVKESK. The CDR3 consists of 16 residues. The V end was cut by 6 bases, the J end by 3 bases, with 15 bases between. As DNA, the CDR3 is TGTGCCAGCAGACGGGTGGGGGCGAGTGGGGCCAACGTCCTGACTTTC. Its protein product is CASRRVGASGANVLTF.

The V gene is TRBV6-6, the J gene TRBJ1-6, with 8 bases matching TRBD1. The V gene end was trimmed by 6 bases and the J gene end by 5 bases; junction bases not matched to a gene: 6. CDR3 size: 15 residues. From germline, CDR1 is MNHNY and CDR2 SVGAGI (reference sequence). The CDR3 spells CASRRGQEDNSPLHF. In DNA, the CDR3 is TGTGCCAGCAGAAGGGGACAGGAGGATAATTCACCCCTCCACTTT.

The rearrangement uses TRBV30 and TRBJ1-2; no firm D call. The CDR3 length is 13 residues. From germline, CDR1 is GTSNPN and CDR2 SVGIG (reference sequence). The V end lost 3 bases, the J end lost 6 bases, and 14 bases lay between the germline ends. The DNA of the CDR3 is TGTGCCTGGAGCCCGACCTTCGGTCATGGCTACACCTTC. Translated, it gives CAWSPTFGHGYTF. The whole variable domain, filled in from reference TRBV30 and TRBJ1-2, reads SQTIHQWPATLVQPVGSPLSLECTVEGTSNPNLYWYRQAAGRGLQLLFYSVGIGQISSEVPQNLSASRPQDRQFILSSKKLLLSDSGFYLCAWSPTFGHGYTFGSGTRLTVV.

This clonotype has a handful of counts. The gene calls are TRBV7-9 and TRBJ2-7; tentatively, D is TRBD1 (5 bases). The CDR3 has 13 amino acids. Trimming cost V 3 bases and J 3 bases, with 9 bases left between them. CDR1 is SEHNR and CDR2 is FQNEAQ in the germline V gene (reference sequence). The CDR3, as DNA: TGTGCCAGCAGCTTGGGTGACAGCTACGAGCAGTACTTC. This encodes CASSLGDSYEQYF.

V and J are TRBV3-1 and TRBJ1-1, with D tentatively TRBD1 (5 bases). CDR1 and CDR2 (germline): LGHDT, YNNKEL (reference sequence). The V end lost 4 bases, the J end lost 2 bases, and 20 bases lay between the germline ends. The CDR3 has 17 amino acids. The CDR3 DNA reads as TGTGCCAGCAGCCTCGAGCAGGGAGCCCGCCTAAACACTGAAGCTTTCTTT. The encoded protein is CASSLEQGARLNTEAFF.

The J gene is TRBJ2-7, the V gene TRBV18; 10 nucleotides align to TRBD2. The CDR3 length is 17 residues. The junction had 13 bases not matched to a gene; V was cut back by 3 bases and J by 5 bases. Germline V CDR1 and CDR2: KGHSH, LQKENI. The CDR3 reads CASSPNPPSGGRHEQYF. DNA for the CDR3: TGTGCCAGCTCACCGAATCCCCCTAGCGGGGGTAGGCACGAGCAGTACTTC.

This chain uses TRBV18 with TRBJ1-1, with 8 nucleotides matching TRBD1. Losses at the gene ends were 1 base for V and 6 bases for J; bases not matched to a gene: 4. This CDR3 is built from 14 residues. CDR1 and CDR2 (germline): KGHSH, LQKENI. The CDR3 is CASSPRDRGAEAFF. For the CDR3, the DNA is TGTGCCAGCTCACCACGTGACAGGGGAGCTGAAGCTTTCTTT.

The chain has TRBV12-3 or TRBV12-4 and TRBJ2-3, with 8 bases lining up with TRBD2. J gave up 8 bases and V 1 base, and 11 bases lay outside the gene matches. The CDR3 sequence is 16 residues long. The DNA for the CDR3 is TGTGCCAGCAGTTTAGGTGGCGGGGGGTCCGGGGGTACGCAGTATTTT. The encoded protein is CASSLGGGGSGGTQYF.

The V gene is TRBV4-3, the J gene TRBJ1-1; 7 nucleotides line up with TRBD1. Trimming at V came to 7 bases and at J to 6 bases, leaving 8 bases not matched to a gene. Germline V gives CDR1 LGHNA, CDR2 YSLEER. The CDR3 runs to 13 residues. CDR3 residues: CASTADRASEAFF. The CDR3 region has the DNA TGCGCCAGCACCGCAGACAGGGCCTCTGAAGCTTTCTTT.

V usage is TRBV18 and J usage is TRBJ1-5, with D maybe TRBD1 (5 bases). Germline CDR1 KGHSH, CDR2 LQKENI. V was shortened by 1 base and J by 11 bases, with 15 bases between the two germline ends. CDR3 length: 14 residues. The CDR3 reads CASSPLPGRAAQHF. In DNA, the CDR3 is TGTGCCAGCTCACCACTACCGGGGCGCGCGGCCCAGCATTTT.

This chain uses TRBV30 with TRBJ2-7; 9 nucleotides agree with TRBD2. Germline CDR1 and CDR2: GTSNPN and SVGIG (reference sequence). J gave up 4 bases and V 4 bases, and 14 bases lay outside the gene matches. The CDR3 covers 16 residues. CDR3 protein: CAWKSTLGSGSYEQYF. CDR3 DNA sequence: TGTGCCTGGAAGTCCACCTTGGGTAGCGGGAGTTACGAGCAGTACTTC.

The chain couples TRBV20-1 to TRBJ2-3; TRBD2 aligns across 10 bases. Looked up from germline, CDR1 is DFQATT and CDR2 is SNEGSKA (reference sequence). The CDR3 length is 14 residues. V shed 1 base and J 6 bases; nucleotides not matched to a gene: 4. CDR3 nucleotide sequence: TGCAGTGCTAGAGCGCTAGCGGGAGTGGATACGCAGTATTTT. As protein: CSARALAGVDTQYF.

The chain combines TRBV29-1 with TRBJ2-1; 9 positions agree with TRBD2. CDR1 SQVTM and CDR2 ANQGSEA come from the germline V gene. This CDR3 contains 16 residues. The V segment lost 3 bases and the J segment 7 bases; nucleotides outside the gene matches: 13. In DNA, the CDR3 is TGCAGCGTTGATCAGAGAGGCGGGAGGGCCTGGAATGAGCAGTTCTTC. It is translated as CSVDQRGGRAWNEQFF.

The chain uses TRBV29-1 and TRBJ2-6; 7 bases align to TRBD1. V trimming: 6 bases; J trimming: 4 bases; junction bases outside the gene matches: 15. Germline CDR1 SQVTM, CDR2 ANQGSEA. The CDR3 consists of 17 residues. In nucleotides, the CDR3 is TGCAGCGTATTAACGCGAGAGGGGGCGAGCGGGGCCAACGTCCTGACTTTC. This sequence encodes CSVLTREGASGANVLTF.

The rearrangement links TRBV5-4 to TRBJ2-5; TRBD2 aligns across 9 bases. Germline V gives CDR1 SGHNT, CDR2 YYREEE (reference sequence). V shed 2 bases and J 4 bases; nucleotides not matched to a gene: 15. CDR3 length equals 18 residues. In nucleotides, the CDR3 is TGTGCCAGCAGCTTAGTCGGGATCCGTGCGGGAGGGGGAGAGACCCAGTACTTC. Protein: CASSLVGIRAGGGETQYF.

The chain links TRBV20-1 to TRBJ2-1, with 8 bases matching TRBD2. The germline V gene has CDR1 DFQATT and CDR2 SNEGSKA (reference sequence). V gave up 6 bases and J gave up 9 bases; unmatched junction bases: 10. The CDR3 has 13 residues. The CDR3 protein is CSAGPSGLSEQFF. The CDR3, as DNA: TGCAGTGCGGGGCCTAGCGGGTTGAGTGAGCAGTTCTTC.

The V gene is TRBV11-2, the J gene TRBJ2-7; 10 nucleotides agree with TRBD1. The CDR3 is made up of 15 amino acids. Germline loops: CDR1 SGHAT, CDR2 FQNNGV. Trimming took 0 bases from V and 3 from J; bases not matched to a gene: 2. CDR3 bases: TGTGCCAGCAGCTTAGAAGGGGACAGGGGCTACGAGCAGTACTTC. It is translated as CASSLEGDRGYEQYF.

The genes are TRBV5-4 and TRBJ2-3; 8 bases are a match to TRBD2. The germline V gene encodes CDR1 SGHNT and CDR2 YYREEE (reference sequence). The CDR3 has 15 residues. J gave up 4 bases and V 8 bases, and 12 bases lay outside the gene matches. CDR3 in amino acids: CASSLREGGADTQYF. CDR3 nucleotide sequence: TGTGCCAGTTCGCTCCGGGAGGGCGGGGCAGATACGCAGTATTTT. Looking up the rest from reference TRBV5-4 and TRBJ2-3 gives the full variable domain: ETGVTQSPTHLIKTRGQQVTLRCSSQSGHNTVSWYQQALGQGPQFIFQYYREEENGRGNFPPRFSGLQFPNYSSELNVNALELDDSALYLCASSLREGGADTQYFGPGTRLTVL.

The chain combines TRBV9 with TRBJ1-5; 7 bases align to TRBD1. J gave up 5 bases and V 0 bases, and 5 bases lay outside the gene matches. Germline assignment: CDR1 SGDLS and CDR2 YYNGEE. There are 15 residues in the CDR3. As DNA, the CDR3 is TGTGCCAGCAGCGTAGGTGGAGGGGGCGATCAGCCCCAGCATTTT. As protein: CASSVGGGGDQPQHF.

This clonotype was seen only once. The chain is built from TRBV3-1 and TRBJ2-2; D is unresolved. Trimming removed 2 bases from V and 3 bases from J, with 16 bases in between. CDR3 size: 17 residues. Germline-derived CDR1 and CDR2 are LGHDT and YNNKEL (reference sequence). For the CDR3, the DNA is TGTGCCAGCAGCCAATCGGTTTGGAGAGTAGACACCGGGGAGCTGTTTTTT. Encoded protein: CASSQSVWRVDTGELFF.

This chain uses TRBV9 with TRBJ2-1, with 9 bases lining up with TRBD2. The CDR3 loop spans 16 amino acids. The trim removed 4 bases at V and 5 bases at J, leaving 10 bases unmatched. The germline V gene has CDR1 SGDLS and CDR2 YYNGEE. CDR3 amino acids: CASSPPGAGGHNEQFF. CDR3 nucleotide sequence: TGTGCCAGCAGCCCTCCCGGAGCGGGGGGCCACAATGAGCAGTTCTTC.

The V gene is TRBV20-1, the J gene TRBJ1-1; D perhaps matches TRBD1 (5 bases). CDR1 is DFQATT and CDR2 is SNEGSKA in the germline V gene (reference sequence). Trimming cost V 0 bases and J 4 bases, with 6 bases left between them. The CDR3 has 12 amino acids. The CDR3 sequence: CSARDTGTEAFF. CDR3 bases: TGCAGTGCTAGAGATACAGGCACTGAAGCTTTCTTT.